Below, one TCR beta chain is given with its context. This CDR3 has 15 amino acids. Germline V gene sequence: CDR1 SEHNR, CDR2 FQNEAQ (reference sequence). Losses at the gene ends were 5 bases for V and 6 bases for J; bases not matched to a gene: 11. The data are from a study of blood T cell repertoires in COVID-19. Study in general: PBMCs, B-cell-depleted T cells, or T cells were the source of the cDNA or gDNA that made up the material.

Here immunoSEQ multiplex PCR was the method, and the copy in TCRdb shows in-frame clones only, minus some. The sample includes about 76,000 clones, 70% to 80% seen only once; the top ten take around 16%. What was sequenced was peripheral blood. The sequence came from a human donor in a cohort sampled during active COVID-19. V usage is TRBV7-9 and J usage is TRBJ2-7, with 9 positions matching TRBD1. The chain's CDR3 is CASSTGTGILGEQYF. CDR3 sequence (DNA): TGTGCCAGCAGCACCGGGACAGGGATTTTAGGCGAGCAGTACTTC.